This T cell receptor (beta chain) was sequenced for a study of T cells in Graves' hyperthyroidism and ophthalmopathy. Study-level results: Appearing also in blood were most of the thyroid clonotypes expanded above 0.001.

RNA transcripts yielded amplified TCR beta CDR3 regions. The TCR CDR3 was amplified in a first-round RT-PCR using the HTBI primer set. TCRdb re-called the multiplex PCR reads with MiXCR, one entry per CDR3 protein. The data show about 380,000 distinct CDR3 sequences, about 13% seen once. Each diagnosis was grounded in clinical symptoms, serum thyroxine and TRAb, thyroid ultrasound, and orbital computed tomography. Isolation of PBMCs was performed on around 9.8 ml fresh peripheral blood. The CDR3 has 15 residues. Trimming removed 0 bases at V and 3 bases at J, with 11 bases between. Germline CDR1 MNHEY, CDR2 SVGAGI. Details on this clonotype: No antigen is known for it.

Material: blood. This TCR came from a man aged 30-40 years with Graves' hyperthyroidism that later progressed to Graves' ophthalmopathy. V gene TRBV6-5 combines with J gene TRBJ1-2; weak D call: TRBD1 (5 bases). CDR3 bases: TGTGCCAGCAGTTACTCGACGACACAGGACTATGGCTACACCTTC. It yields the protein CASSYSTTQDYGYTF.